A selection of T cell receptor beta chains follows, all from one sample in a study of blood T cell repertoires in COVID-19. Method: immunoSEQ multiplex PCR; TCRdb's copy keeps in-frame clones and lacks some. The table lists about 250,000 clones, around 82% of them singletons. The specimen sequenced was peripheral blood. Receptor source: a human donor with COVID-19, enrolled during active disease. The donor label of this sample is uncertain. Both conserved end residues are part of each CDR3. Fields, in order: J gene, D gene, CDR3 length, clone size, V gene, CDR3 DNA, CDR3 protein. D genes are given only for firm matches. Clone size is not always given. Where it is, it says once, few, many or a class for expanded clones.

TRBJ2-7 NA 17 NA TRBV12-2 TGTGCAAGTCGTTCTACTAATATGGCGTGCGGGGGAGTCGAGCAGTACTTC CASRSTNMACGGVEQYF
TRBJ1-5 NA 14 once TRBV19 TGTGCCAGTAGGGCATTTTATAGCAATCAGCCCCAGCATTTT CASRAFYSNQPQHF
TRBJ2-6 NA 15 NA TRBV11-1 TGTGCCAGCAGCTTAGACTCATCTGGGGCCAACGTCCTGACTTTC CASSLDSSGANVLTF
TRBJ2-5 NA 13 NA TRBV27 TGTGCCAGCAGTTTAGGGTTCGGGGAGACCCAGTACTTC CASSLGFGETQYF
TRBJ1-4 NA 16 few TRBV28 TGTGCCAGCAGTAGAAGCGGGGGGACGTCCTTGGAAAAACTGTTTTTT CASSRSGGTSLEKLFF
TRBJ1-6 NA 15 NA TRBV28 TGTGCCAGCAGTTTCGGCACAGGGCTGGATTCACCCCTCCACTTT CASSFGTGLDSPLHF
TRBJ2-7 NA 14 NA TRBV7-9 TGTGCCAGCAGCTTAGATACAGTCTCCTACGAGCAGTACTTC CASSLDTVSYEQYF
TRBJ2-7 TRBD1 15 NA TRBV30 TGTGCCTGGAGTGTACCTGACAGGGGTGGCCACGAGCAGTACTTC CAWSVPDRGGHEQYF
TRBJ2-7 TRBD2 17 few TRBV5-3 TGTGCCAGAAGCTTGGTGGGACTAGCGGGAAAAAAGTACGAGCAGTACTTC CARSLVGLAGKKYEQYF
TRBJ1-1 TRBD1 18 NA TRBV28 TGTGCCAGCACCGATCCGGGGGCGACAGGGGCTAAGAACACTGAAGCTTTCTTT CASTDPGATGAKNTEAFF